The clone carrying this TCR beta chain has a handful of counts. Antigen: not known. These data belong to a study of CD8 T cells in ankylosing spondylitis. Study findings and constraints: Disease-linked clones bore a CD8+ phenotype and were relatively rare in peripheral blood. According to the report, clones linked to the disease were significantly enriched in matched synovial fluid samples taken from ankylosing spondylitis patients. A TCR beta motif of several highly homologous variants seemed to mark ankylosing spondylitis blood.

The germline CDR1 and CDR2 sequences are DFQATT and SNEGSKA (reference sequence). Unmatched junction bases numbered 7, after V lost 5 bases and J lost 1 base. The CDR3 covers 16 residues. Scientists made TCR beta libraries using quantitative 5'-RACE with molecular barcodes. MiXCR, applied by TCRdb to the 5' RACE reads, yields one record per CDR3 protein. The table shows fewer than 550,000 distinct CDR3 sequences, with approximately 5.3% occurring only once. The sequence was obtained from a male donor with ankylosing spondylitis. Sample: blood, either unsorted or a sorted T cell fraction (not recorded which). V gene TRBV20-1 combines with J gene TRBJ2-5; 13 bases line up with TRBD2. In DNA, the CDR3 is TGCAGTGCTCCTCGACTAGCGGGGGGACTCCAAGAGACCCAGTACTTC. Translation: CSAPRLAGGLQETQYF.